The text below deals with one T cell receptor beta chain. As yet, its antigen is unknown. Each donor had ten milliliters of peripheral blood drawn. A second PCR of about 7 to 12 cycles used a sample-barcoded 5' primer and a J-beta primer mix. A single record per CDR3 protein comes from TCRdb applying MiXCR to the 5' RACE reads. The sample includes approximately 1.5 million distinct CDR3 sequences, approximately 43% of them seen just once. The data stem from a study of blood T cells in healthy people across ages. Study-wide points: Naive T cell percentage by flow cytometry tracked strongly with beta diversity. Roughly linear age-related decline in beta diversity appeared, significant by age around 42.

Germline CDR1 and CDR2: DFQATT and SNEGSKA (reference sequence). This CDR3 has 15 amino acids. Trimming took 2 bases from V and 6 from J; bases not matched to a gene: 5. The source is a young woman in good health. The gene calls are TRBV20-1 and TRBJ2-3; TRBD2 matches 13 bases. Sequencing input: blood. The CDR3, as DNA: TGCAGTGCTAGACTACCGGGACTAGCGGGGGATACGCAGTATTTT. Translating it yields CSARLPGLAGDTQYF.